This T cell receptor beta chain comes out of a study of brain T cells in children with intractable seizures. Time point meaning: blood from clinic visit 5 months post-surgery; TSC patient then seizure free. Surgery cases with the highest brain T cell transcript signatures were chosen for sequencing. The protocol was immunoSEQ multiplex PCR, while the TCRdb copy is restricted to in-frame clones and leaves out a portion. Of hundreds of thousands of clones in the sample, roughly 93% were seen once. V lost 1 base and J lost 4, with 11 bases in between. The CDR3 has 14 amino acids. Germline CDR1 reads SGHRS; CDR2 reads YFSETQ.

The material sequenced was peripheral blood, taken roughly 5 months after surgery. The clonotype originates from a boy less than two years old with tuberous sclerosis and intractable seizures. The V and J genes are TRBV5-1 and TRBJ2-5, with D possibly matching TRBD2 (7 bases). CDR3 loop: CASSLRRGGETQYF. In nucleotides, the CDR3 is TGCGCCAGCAGCTTGAGGAGGGGGGGAGAGACCCAGTACTTC. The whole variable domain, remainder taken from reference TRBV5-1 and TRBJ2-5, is KAGVTQTPRYLIKTRGQQVTLSCSPISGHRSVSWYQQTPGQGLQFLFEYFSETQRNKGNFPGRFSGRQFSNSRSEMNVSTLELGDSALYLCASSLRRGGETQYFGPGTRLLVL.